This TCR beta chain was recorded in a study of T cell responses to AZD1222 COVID-19 vaccine. TCRdb's copy holds only in-frame clones and misses some; the assay was immunoSEQ multiplex PCR. In the table there are about 140,000 clones, roughly nine tenths of which are singletons. Germline CDR1 reads LGHNA; CDR2 reads YSLEER. V lost 4 bases and J lost 8, with 21 bases in between. The CDR3 runs 17 residues. This chain joins TRBV4-3 and TRBJ1-6, with D maybe TRBD1 (6 bases). The sequence derives from an adult in good health. The input for sequencing was peripheral blood, taken on day 0 of AZD1222 vaccination. This CDR3 is CASSRQAGGSDYSPLHF. In DNA form, the CDR3 reads TGCGCCAGCAGCCGACAGGCGGGGGGTTCTGATTATTCACCCCTCCACTTT.